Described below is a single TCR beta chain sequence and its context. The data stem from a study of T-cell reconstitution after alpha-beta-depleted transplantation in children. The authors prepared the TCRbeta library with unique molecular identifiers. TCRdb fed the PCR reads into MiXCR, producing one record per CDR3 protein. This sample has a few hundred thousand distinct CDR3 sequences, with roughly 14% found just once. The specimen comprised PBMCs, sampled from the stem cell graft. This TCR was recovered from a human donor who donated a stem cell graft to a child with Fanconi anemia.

The CDR3 DNA reads TGCGCCAGCAGCGCGGGACAGAGCGCTAACTATGGCTACACCTTC. This encodes CASSAGQSANYGYTF. This chain joins TRBV5-1 and TRBJ1-2, with 7 bases lining up with TRBD1. V shed 4 bases, J shed 0 bases, and the junction held 6 bases outside the gene matches. This CDR3 region has 15 residues. Germline-derived CDR1 and CDR2 are SGHRS and YFSETQ.